Listed here are 9 T cell receptor beta chains from one sample, sequenced in a study of fetal regulatory T cell absence and autoimmunity. Sequencing used immunoSEQ multiplex PCR; TCRdb keeps in-frame clones, though not all of them. The table lists approximately 46,000 clones, roughly four fifths of them singletons. Specimen: cord blood. The receptors were sampled from a newborn boy with IPEX syndrome.

The chain links TRBV5-1 to TRBJ2-3, with D unresolved. Looked up from germline, CDR1 is SGHRS and CDR2 is YFSETQ. This CDR3 has 13 residues. Between the trimmed V and J ends, which lost 0 bases and 1 base, there was a span of 3 bases. CDR3 loop: CASSLGGTDTQYF. The DNA of the CDR3 is TGCGCCAGCAGCTTGGGGGGCACAGATACGCAGTATTTT.

This chain connects TRBV4-1 to TRBJ1-4, with a weak D call TRBD1 (6 bases). V lost 0 bases and J 10 bases, leaving 18 bases between the germline ends. Germline V lookup: CDR1 MGHRA, CDR2 YSYEKL. The CDR3 has 16 residues. CDR3: CASSQEVLGGRGKLFF. The CDR3 bases are TGCGCCAGCAGCCAAGAGGTGTTGGGGGGGCGAGGAAAACTGTTTTTT.

The rearrangement links TRBV7-2 to TRBJ1-1; tentative D call: TRBD1 (5 bases). The CDR3 covers 15 residues. The germline V and J ends were trimmed by 5 bases and 3 bases, with 16 bases remaining between them. Germline CDR1 reads SGHTA; CDR2 reads FQGNSA. In nucleotides, the CDR3 is TGTGCCAGCAGCGCAACGACAGTTAGGGACACTGAAGCTTTCTTT. Amino acid sequence: CASSATTVRDTEAFF.

The rearrangement uses TRBV11-2 and TRBJ1-1; D may be TRBD1 (6 bases). Per germline, CDR1 SGHAT and CDR2 FQNNGV. Trimming removed 3 bases at V and 1 base at J, with 6 bases between. There are 13 residues in the CDR3. The CDR3, as DNA: TGTGCCAGCAGCTTGGGACAGAACACTGAAGCTTTCTTT. Protein sequence: CASSLGQNTEAFF.

The V and J genes are TRBV18 and TRBJ2-7; 8 bases are a match to TRBD1. V lost 2 bases, J lost 3 bases, and 3 bases stayed unmatched. The CDR3 extends over 14 amino acids. Germline CDR1 and CDR2: KGHSH and LQKENI. The DNA for the CDR3 is TGTGCCAGCTCACCAGACAGGGGAAGCTACGAGCAGTACTTC. It translates to CASSPDRGSYEQYF.

The chain carries TRBV10-2 and TRBJ2-5; 9 bases line up with TRBD1. Germline assignment: CDR1 WSHSY and CDR2 SAAADI. The CDR3 has 17 amino acids. V lost 7 bases and J lost 5; bases outside the gene matches: 17. CDR3 in amino acids: CASTPLALGTGFETQYF. DNA for the CDR3: TGCGCCAGCACCCCGCTAGCCCTCGGGACAGGGTTCGAGACCCAGTACTTC.

This clone was seen once. This chain links TRBV6-6 with TRBJ1-3; D gene uncertain. Trimming pared 6 bases from V and 0 bases from J, leaving 9 bases between. The CDR3 sequence is 14 residues long. Germline CDR1 is MNHNY and CDR2 is SVGAGI (reference sequence). Here the CDR3 DNA reads TGTGCCAGCAGGGGTCTCTACTCTGGAAACACCATATATTTT. Its translation: CASRGLYSGNTIYF.

The V call is TRBV5-4, the J call TRBJ1-5; TRBD1 is a possible D gene (5 bases). Germline values: CDR1 SGHNT, CDR2 YYREEE (reference sequence). This CDR3 spans 14 amino acids. Trimming shortened V by 6 bases and J by 2 bases, and 12 bases separated the two germline ends. The CDR3 coding sequence is TGTGCCAGCATTGTCCTGACAGGCAATCAGCCCCAGCATTTT. It encodes CASIVLTGNQPQHF.

J is TRBJ2-1 and V is TRBV6-6, with TRBD2 identical over 10 bases. This CDR3 is 14 amino acids long. V lost 5 bases to trimming and J lost 8 bases; unmatched junction nucleotides: 6. In germline, CDR1 is MNHNY, CDR2 SVGAGI (reference sequence). CDR3 protein: CASSPGLAFDEQFF. CDR3 sequence (DNA): TGTGCCAGCAGTCCGGGACTAGCGTTCGATGAGCAGTTCTTC.